This T cell receptor (beta chain) derives from a study of control samples from healthy donors and cancer patients. The sample holds a few counts of this clone. Sequencing was performed with immunoSEQ multiplex PCR; in TCRdb, only in-frame clones are kept and a portion is missing. This table holds some 130,000 clones, around 93% found once. Sequencing was performed on blood. The sequence was obtained from a man younger than 30 in good health.

The CDR3 sequence: CASSLMGRGTSDYNEQFF. Here the CDR3 DNA reads TGTGCCAGCAGCTTAATGGGCCGCGGGACTAGCGACTACAATGAGCAGTTCTTC. This sequence joins TRBV7-3 and TRBJ2-1, with 10 bases that match TRBD2. Germline V lookup: CDR1 SGHTA, CDR2 FQGTGA. The CDR3 has 18 residues. Germline trimming cut 1 base from V and 3 bases from J; bases unmatched to any gene: 9.